This T cell receptor beta chain was captured by sequencing in a study of regulatory T cells in long-lasting Graves disease. Indicated time point: newly diagnosed GD, antithyroid drugs for less than 3 months. RNA isolated from PBMCs was used to make the TCR library. For TCR beta, libraries came from iRepertoire HTBI primers and Arm-PCR of CDR3 regions. From the multiplex PCR reads, TCRdb called clonotypes with MiXCR, one entry per CDR3 protein. Of about 530,000 distinct CDR3 sequences in the sample, about 16% were seen once. This clonotype turned up a few times. Germline lookup yields CDR1 WNHNN and CDR2 SYGVQD (reference sequence). This CDR3 spans 13 amino acids. V was clipped by 4 bases and J by 3 bases, with 6 bases between them. These data are also associated with another study on T cells in Graves' hyperthyroidism and ophthalmopathy. That work states: Exclusion of patients followed from uncontrolled infection, other autoimmune disease, pregnancy or lactation. An initial round of RT-PCR targeting the TCR CDR3 relied on the HTBI primer set.

The chain joins TRBV10-1 to TRBJ2-2; D ambiguous. Sequencing used peripheral blood mononuclear cells (PBMCs), obtained at new diagnosis, from a patient treated with antithyroid drugs. This TCR was recovered from a middle-aged woman with Graves disease. DNA of the CDR3: TGCGCCAGCAGTGCCCCATACACCGGGGAGCTGTTTTTT. It specifies CASSAPYTGELFF.